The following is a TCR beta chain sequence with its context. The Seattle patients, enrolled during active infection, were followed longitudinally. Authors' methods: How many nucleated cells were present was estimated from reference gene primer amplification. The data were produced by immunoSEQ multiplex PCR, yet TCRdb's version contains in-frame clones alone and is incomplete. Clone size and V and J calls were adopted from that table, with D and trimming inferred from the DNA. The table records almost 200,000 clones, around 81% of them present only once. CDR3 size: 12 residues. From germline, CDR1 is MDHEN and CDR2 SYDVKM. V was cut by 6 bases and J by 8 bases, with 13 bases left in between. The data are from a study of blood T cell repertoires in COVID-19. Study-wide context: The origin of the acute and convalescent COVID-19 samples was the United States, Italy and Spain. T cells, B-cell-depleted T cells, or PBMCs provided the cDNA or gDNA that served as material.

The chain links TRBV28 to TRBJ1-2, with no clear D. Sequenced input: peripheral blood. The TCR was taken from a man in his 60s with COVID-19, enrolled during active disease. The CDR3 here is CASRPLIEGYTF. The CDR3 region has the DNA TGTGCCAGCAGGCCCCTCATCGAGGGCTACACCTTC.